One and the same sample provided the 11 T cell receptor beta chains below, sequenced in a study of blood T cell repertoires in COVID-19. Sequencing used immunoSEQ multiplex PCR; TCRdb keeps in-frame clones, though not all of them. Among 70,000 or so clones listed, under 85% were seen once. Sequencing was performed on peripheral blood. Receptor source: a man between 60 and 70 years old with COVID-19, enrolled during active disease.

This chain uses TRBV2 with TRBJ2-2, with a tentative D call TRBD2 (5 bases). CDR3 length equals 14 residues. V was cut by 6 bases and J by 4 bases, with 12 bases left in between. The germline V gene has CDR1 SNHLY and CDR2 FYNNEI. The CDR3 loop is CASRRLGSTGELFF. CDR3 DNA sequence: TGTGCCAGCAGGAGGTTGGGGAGCACCGGGGAGCTGTTTTTT.

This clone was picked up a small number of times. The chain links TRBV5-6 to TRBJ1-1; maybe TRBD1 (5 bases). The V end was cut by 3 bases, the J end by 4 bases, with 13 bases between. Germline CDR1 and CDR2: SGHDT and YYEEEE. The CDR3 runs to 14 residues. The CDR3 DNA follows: TGTGCCAGCAGCTCCGTATGGGGCGTCACTGAAGCTTTCTTT. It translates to CASSSVWGVTEAFF.

DNA of the CDR3: TGTGCCGGGGGACAGGGGCGGAACACTGAAGCTTTCTTT. Residues: CAGGQGRNTEAFF. This chain uses TRBV6-5 with TRBJ1-1, with 10 bases aligning to TRBD1. V gave up 11 bases and J gave up 1 base; unmatched junction bases: 4. This CDR3 has 13 residues. The germline V gene has CDR1 MNHEY and CDR2 SVGAGI.

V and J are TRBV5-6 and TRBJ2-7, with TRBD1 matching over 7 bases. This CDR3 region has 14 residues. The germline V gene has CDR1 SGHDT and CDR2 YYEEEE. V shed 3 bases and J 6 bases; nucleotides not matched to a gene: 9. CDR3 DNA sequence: TGTGCCAGCAGCTCTGGCAGGGGGAGCGGCGAGCAGTACTTC. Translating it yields CASSSGRGSGEQYF.

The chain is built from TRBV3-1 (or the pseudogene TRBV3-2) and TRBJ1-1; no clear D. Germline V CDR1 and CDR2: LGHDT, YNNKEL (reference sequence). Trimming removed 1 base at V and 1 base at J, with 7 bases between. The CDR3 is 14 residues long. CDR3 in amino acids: CASSQGTTNTEAFF. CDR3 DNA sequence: TGTGCCAGCAGCCAAGGCACTACGAACACTGAAGCTTTCTTT.

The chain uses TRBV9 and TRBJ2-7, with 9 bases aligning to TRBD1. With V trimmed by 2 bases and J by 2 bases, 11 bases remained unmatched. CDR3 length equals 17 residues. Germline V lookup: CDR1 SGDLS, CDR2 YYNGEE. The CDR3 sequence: CASSVGGPDRGAYEQYF. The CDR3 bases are TGTGCCAGCAGCGTCGGGGGCCCGGACAGGGGAGCCTACGAGCAGTACTTC.

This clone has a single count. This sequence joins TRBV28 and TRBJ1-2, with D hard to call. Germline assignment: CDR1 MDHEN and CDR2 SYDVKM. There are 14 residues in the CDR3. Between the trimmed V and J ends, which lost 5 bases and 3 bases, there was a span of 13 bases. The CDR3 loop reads CASSTAGYDYGYTF. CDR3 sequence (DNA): TGTGCCAGCAGTACGGCGGGCTATGACTATGGCTACACCTTC.

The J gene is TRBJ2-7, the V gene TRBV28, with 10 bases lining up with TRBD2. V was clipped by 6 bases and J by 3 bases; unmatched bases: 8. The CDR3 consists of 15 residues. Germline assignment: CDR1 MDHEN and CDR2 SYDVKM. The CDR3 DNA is TGTGCCAGCAGCCCCACGCTAGCGGGAGTCTACGAGCAGTACTTC. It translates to CASSPTLAGVYEQYF.

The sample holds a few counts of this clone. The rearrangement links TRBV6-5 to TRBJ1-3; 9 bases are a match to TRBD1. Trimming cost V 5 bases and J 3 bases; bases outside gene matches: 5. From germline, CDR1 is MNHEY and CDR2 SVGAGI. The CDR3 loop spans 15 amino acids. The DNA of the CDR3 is TGTGCCAGCAGTCCCGGGACAGGGTTTGGAAACACCATATATTTT. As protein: CASSPGTGFGNTIYF.

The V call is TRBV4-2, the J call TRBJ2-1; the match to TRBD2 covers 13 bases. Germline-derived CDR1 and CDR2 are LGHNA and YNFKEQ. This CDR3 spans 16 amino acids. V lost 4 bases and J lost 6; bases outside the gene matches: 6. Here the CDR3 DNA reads TGTGCCAGCAGCCGAGGGACTAGCGGGACACCCAATGAGCAGTTCTTC. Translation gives CASSRGTSGTPNEQFF.

For the CDR3, the DNA is TGTGCCAGCAGCTATACTCGGGACAGGGGTTACGAGCAGTACTTC. Protein sequence: CASSYTRDRGYEQYF. The chain joins TRBV6-5 to TRBJ2-7; 10 bases map to TRBD1. This CDR3 contains 15 residues. Germline V gene data show CDR1 as MNHEY and CDR2 as SVGAGI. J lost 4 bases, V lost 6 bases, and 9 bases had no gene match.